This T cell receptor beta chain stems from a study of shared clonotypes between healthy human individuals. The study, taken as a whole, reports: The naive CD4 repertoires of a handful of donors were compared, and roughly 5% of clonotypes were shared. Inspection by rarefaction showed sorted-subset sequencing to be incomplete despite large depth.

CDR3 length equals 17 residues. In the case of this clone: Its specificity is unknown.

Source study methods: For the immunoSEQ data, sequences were junction-only without quality scores, so filtering differed. Profiling relied on immunoSEQ multiplex PCR, and the TCRdb table lists in-frame clones only, not all of them. V and J calls and clone size are given by that table; D and trimming were obtained from the DNA. Of around 2.5 million clones listed, 80% to 95% were seen once; the top ten hold roughly 0.36%. The chain recombines TRBV21-1 with TRBJ2-7; TRBD2, the table's D call, was not compared with the DNA. TRBV21-1 is a listed pseudogene. The specimen was naive CD4+ T cells from PBMCs. Subset: CD45RA+ positively selected. The TCR originated in a man aged 18 to 30 in good health. Some clones in this sample may be carry-over from other donors' samples. This CDR3 reads CASRGGEPRLLADEQYF. CDR3 DNA sequence: TGTGCCAGCAGGGGGGGAGAGCCCCGGCTCTTAGCGGACGAGCAGTACTTC.